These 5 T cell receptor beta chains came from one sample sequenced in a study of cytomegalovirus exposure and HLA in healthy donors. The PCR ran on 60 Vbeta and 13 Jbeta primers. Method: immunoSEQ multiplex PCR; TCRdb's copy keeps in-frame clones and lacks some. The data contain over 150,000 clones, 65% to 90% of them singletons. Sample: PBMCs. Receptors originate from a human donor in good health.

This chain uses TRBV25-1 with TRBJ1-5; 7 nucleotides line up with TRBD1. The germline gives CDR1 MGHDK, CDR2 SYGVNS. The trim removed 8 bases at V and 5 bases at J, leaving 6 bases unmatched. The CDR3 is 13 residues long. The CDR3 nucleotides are TGTGCCAGCGGTTGGCAGGGGGATCAGCCCCAGCATTTT. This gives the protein CASGWQGDQPQHF. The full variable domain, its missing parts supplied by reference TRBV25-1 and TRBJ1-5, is EADIYQTPRYLVIGTGKKITLECSQTMGHDKMYWYQQDPGMELHLIHYSYGVNSTEKGDLSSESTVSRIRTEHFPLTLESARPSHTSQYLCASGWQGDQPQHFGDGTRLSIL.

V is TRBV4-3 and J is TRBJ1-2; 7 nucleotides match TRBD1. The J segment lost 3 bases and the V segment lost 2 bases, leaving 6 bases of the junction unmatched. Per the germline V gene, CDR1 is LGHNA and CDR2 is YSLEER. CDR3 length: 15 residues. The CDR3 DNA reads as TGCGCCAGCAGCCAAAACGACAGGGCCTACTATGGCTACACCTTC. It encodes CASSQNDRAYYGYTF.

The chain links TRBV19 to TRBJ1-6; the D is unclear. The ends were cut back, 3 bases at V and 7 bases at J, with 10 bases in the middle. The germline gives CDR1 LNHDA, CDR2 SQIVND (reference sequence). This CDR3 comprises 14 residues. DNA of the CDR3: TGTGCCAGTAGTATCTCCGCCCGGAATTCACCCCTCCACTTT. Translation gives CASSISARNSPLHF.

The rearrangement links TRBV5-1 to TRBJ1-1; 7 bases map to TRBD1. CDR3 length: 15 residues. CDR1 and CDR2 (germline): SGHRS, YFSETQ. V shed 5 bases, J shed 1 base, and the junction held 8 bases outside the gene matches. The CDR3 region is CASSYLDRENTEAFF. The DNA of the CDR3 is TGCGCCAGCAGTTACTTAGACAGGGAGAACACTGAAGCTTTCTTT.

CDR3: CASSYSYDREGGYTF. Written as DNA, the CDR3 is TGTGCCAGCAGTTACTCCTACGACAGGGAAGGGGGCTACACCTTC. The J gene is TRBJ1-2, the V gene TRBV6-5; TRBD1 agrees at 7 bases. The CDR3 runs to 15 residues. Trimming removed 0 bases from V and 8 bases from J; junction bases left unmatched: 9. The germline CDR1 and CDR2 sequences are MNHEY and SVGAGI.